This T cell receptor beta chain comes out of a study of a mutant IDH1 vaccine in newly diagnosed glioma. Study details: Following radiotherapy alone, or alongside temozolomide cycles, vaccination was started after an interval of 4-6 weeks. Among treated patients, about 60% were male and around 40% female, and mean age was around 40 years. Radiotherapy, temozolomide, or both had been given previously, and both were given to most.

Trimming stripped 7 bases from V and 6 bases from J, with 9 bases between. The germline V gene has CDR1 ENHRY and CDR2 SYGVKD. This CDR3 region has 11 residues. This clone turned up a few times. Antigen unknown. Stated time point: week 11, during vaccination. Every vaccine dose comprised 300 ug of mutant IDH1 20-mer peptide plus topical imiquimod. New WHO grade 3 or 4 astrocytomas that were IDH1-mutant and ATRX-lost had been found in donors. Generated by immunoSEQ multiplex PCR, the TCRdb table keeps only in-frame clones and is missing some. Here the sample spans about 130,000 clones, 80% being singletons.

The source is a man aged 35 to 55 with glioma. The rearrangement links TRBV10-3 to TRBJ1-2; maybe TRBD1 (5 bases). The sample here was PBMCs, taken from a glioma patient whose treatment included an IDH1 peptide vaccine. In DNA form, the CDR3 reads TGTGCCATCAATGAAGGGGATGGCTACACCTTC. Protein: CAINEGDGYTF.